Sequencing of this TCR beta chain was carried out in a study of cytomegalovirus exposure and HLA in healthy donors. This clone appeared a single time. Primers: 60 Vbeta forward and 13 Jbeta reverse. Libraries were prepared by immunoSEQ multiplex PCR; TCRdb keeps only in-frame clonotypes and omits some of them. The sample records fewer than 200,000 clones, approximately 80% being singletons. V dropped 4 bases and J dropped 1 base, with 10 bases sitting between them. The CDR3 covers 14 residues. Germline V gene data show CDR1 as MGHRA and CDR2 as YSYEKL. The clonotype originates from a woman aged 18-29 years in good health and CMV-seropositive. This chain links TRBV4-1 with TRBJ1-1, with D maybe TRBD1 (6 bases). Sequenced material: PBMCs. CDR3 DNA sequence: TGCGCCAGCAGCCTGGGAGGGGGGAACACTGAAGCTTTCTTT. Amino acid sequence: CASSLGGGNTEAFF.